Sequencing of this T cell receptor beta chain was carried out in a study of blood T cell repertoires in COVID-19. Methods used by the authors: By means of reference gene primer amplification, nucleated cell counts were estimated. The method was immunoSEQ multiplex PCR; TCRdb's version includes in-frame clones alone and lacks a portion of them. V and J calls plus clone size are reproduced from that table; the DNA served to infer D and trimming. The data contain 200,000 to 250,000 clones, under 85% of them singletons. A few counts support this clone. The CDR3 covers 15 residues. Looked up from germline, CDR1 is SGHRS and CDR2 is YFSETQ. With 3 bases clipped from V and 8 bases from J, the junction kept 7 bases outside the gene matches.

This receptor was identified in a woman of 80 years or more with COVID-19, enrolled during active disease. The chain links TRBV5-1 to TRBJ1-6; the match to TRBD1 covers 8 bases. Sample: peripheral blood. In DNA form, the CDR3 reads TGCGCCAGCAGCTCGACAGGGGTCGGTGATTCACCCCTCCACTTT. Protein sequence: CASSSTGVGDSPLHF.